Described below is a single T cell receptor (beta chain) sequence and its context. V was cut by 7 bases and J by 4 bases, with 13 bases left in between. This CDR3 is built from 13 residues. From germline, CDR1 is SNHLY and CDR2 FYNNEI. This specimen belongs to a study of T cells in localized non-small cell lung cancer. Libraries were prepared by immunoSEQ multiplex PCR; TCRdb keeps only in-frame clonotypes and omits some of them. This repertoire shows roughly 61,000 clones, roughly 79% found once; its top ten account for 4.7%. The chain joins TRBV2 to TRBJ1-1, with D possibly being TRBD1 (5 bases). The TCR comes from a man between 35 and 75 years old with stage II lung adenocarcinoma. The starting material was PBMCs, obtained before any cancer treatment. The chain's CDR3 is CASNQERGTEAFF. The DNA for the CDR3 is TGTGCCAGCAATCAGGAGAGGGGCACTGAAGCTTTCTTT. The full variable domain, its missing parts supplied by reference TRBV2 and TRBJ1-1, is EPEVTQTPSHQVTQMGQEVILRCVPISNHLYFYWYRQILGQKVEFLVSFYNNEISEKSEIFDDQFSVERPDGSNFTLKIRSTKLEDSAMYFCASNQERGTEAFFGQGTRLTVV.